This T cell receptor (beta chain) originates from a study of blood T cell repertoires in COVID-19. This table comes from immunoSEQ multiplex PCR, and its TCRdb copy is limited to in-frame clones, with some not included. The table lists some 220,000 clones, about four fifths of them singletons. V shed 0 bases and J 8 bases; nucleotides not matched to a gene: 0. Germline V gene data show CDR1 as SGHDT and CDR2 as YYEEEE. The CDR3 is 14 amino acids. The chain couples TRBV5-6 to TRBJ1-6, with 9 bases identical to TRBD1. The TCR was taken from a woman aged 55-70 years with acute or convalescent COVID-19. Material for sequencing was peripheral blood. The CDR3 spells CASSLGTGDSPLHF. CDR3 sequence (DNA): TGTGCCAGCAGCTTGGGGACAGGGGATTCACCCCTCCACTTT.